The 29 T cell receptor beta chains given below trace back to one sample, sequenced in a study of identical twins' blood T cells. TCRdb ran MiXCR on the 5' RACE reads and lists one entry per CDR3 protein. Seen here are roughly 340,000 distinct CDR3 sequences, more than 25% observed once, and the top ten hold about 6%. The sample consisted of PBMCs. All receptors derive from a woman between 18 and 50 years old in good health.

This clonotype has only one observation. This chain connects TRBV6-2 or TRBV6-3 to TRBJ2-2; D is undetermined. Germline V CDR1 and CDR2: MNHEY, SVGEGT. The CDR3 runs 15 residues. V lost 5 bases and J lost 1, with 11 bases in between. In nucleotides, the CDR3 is TGTGCCAGCAGTCCTTTTCGGTTGAACACCGGGGAGCTGTTTTTT. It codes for CASSPFRLNTGELFF.

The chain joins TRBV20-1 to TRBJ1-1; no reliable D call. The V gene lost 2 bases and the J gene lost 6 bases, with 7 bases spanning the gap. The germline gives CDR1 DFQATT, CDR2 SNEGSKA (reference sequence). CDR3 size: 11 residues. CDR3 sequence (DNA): TGCAGTGCTAGACAAATCCCTGAAGCTTTCTTT. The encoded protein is CSARQIPEAFF.

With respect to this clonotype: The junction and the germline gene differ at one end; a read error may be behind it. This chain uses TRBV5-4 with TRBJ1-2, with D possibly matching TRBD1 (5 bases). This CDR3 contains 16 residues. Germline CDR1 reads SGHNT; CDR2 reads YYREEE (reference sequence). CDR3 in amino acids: CASSTRWTPENYDYTF. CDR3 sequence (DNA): TGTGCCAGCAGCACGAGGTGGACACCCGAAAACTATGACTACACCTTC. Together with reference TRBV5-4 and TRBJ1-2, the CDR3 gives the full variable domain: ETGVTQSPTHLIKTRGQQVTLRCSSQSGHNTVSWYQQALGQGPQFIFQYYREEENGRGNFPPRFSGLQFPNYSSELNVNALELDDSALYLCASSTRWTPENYDYTFGSGTRLTVV.

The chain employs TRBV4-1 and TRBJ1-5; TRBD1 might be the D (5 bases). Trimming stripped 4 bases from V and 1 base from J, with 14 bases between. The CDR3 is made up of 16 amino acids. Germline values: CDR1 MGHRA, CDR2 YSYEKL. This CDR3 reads CASSLLGGGSNQPQHF. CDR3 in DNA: TGCGCCAGCAGCCTCTTGGGTGGGGGAAGCAATCAGCCCCAGCATTTT.

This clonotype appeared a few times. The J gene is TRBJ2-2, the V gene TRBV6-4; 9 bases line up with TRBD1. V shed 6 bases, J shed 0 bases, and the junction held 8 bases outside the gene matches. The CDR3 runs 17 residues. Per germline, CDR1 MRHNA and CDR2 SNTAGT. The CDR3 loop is CASSRDREGANTGELFF. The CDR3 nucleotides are TGTGCCAGCAGCCGGGACAGGGAAGGGGCGAACACCGGGGAGCTGTTTTTT.

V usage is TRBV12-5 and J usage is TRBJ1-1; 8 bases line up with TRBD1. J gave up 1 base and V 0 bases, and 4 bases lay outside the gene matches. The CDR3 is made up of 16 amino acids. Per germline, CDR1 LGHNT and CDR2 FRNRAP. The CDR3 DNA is TGTGCTAGTGGTTTGGTACAGGGGGTGGGGAACACTGAAGCTTTCTTT. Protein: CASGLVQGVGNTEAFF.

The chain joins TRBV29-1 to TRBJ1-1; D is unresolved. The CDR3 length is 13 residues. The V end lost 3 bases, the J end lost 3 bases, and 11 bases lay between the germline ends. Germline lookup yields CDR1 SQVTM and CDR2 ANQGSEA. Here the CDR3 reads CSVDGLTDTEAFF. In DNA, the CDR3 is TGCAGCGTTGACGGGTTAACGGACACTGAAGCTTTCTTT.

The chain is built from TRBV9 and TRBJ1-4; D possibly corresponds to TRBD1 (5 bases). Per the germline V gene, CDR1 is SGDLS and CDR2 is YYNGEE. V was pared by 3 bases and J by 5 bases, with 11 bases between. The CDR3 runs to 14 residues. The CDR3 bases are TGTGCCAGCAGCGGGGGCCGGGGCAATGAAAAACTGTTTTTT. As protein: CASSGGRGNEKLFF. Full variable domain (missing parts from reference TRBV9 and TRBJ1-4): DSGVTQTPKHLITATGQRVTLRCSPRSGDLSVYWYQQSLDQGLQFLIQYYNGEERAKGNILERFSAQQFPDLHSELNLSSLELGDSALYFCASSGGRGNEKLFFGSGTQLSVL.

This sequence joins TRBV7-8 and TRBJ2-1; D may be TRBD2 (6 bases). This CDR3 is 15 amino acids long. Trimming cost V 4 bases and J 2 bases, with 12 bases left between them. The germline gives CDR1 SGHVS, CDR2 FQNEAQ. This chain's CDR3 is CASSSGSRTYNEQFF. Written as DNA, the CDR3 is TGTGCCAGCAGCTCCGGGAGCCGAACCTACAATGAGCAGTTCTTC.

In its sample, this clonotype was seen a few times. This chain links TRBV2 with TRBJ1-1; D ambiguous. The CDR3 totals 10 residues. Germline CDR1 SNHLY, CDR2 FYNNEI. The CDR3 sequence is CAVSNTEAFF. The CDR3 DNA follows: TGTGCGGTGTCGAACACTGAAGCTTTCTTT.

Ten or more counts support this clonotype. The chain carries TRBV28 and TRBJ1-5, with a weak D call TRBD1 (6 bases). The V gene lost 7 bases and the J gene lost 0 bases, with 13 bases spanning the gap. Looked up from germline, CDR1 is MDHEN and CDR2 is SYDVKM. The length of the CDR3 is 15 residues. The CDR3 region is CASTRTAHSNQPQHF. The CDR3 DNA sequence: TGTGCCAGCACCCGGACAGCACATAGCAATCAGCCCCAGCATTTT.

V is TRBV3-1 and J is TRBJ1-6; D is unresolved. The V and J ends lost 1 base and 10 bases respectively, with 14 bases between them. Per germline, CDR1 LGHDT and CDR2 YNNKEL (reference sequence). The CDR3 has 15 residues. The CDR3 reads CASSQGGPEYSPLHF. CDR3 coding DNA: TGTGCCAGCAGCCAAGGCGGGCCGGAGTACTCACCCCTCCACTTT.

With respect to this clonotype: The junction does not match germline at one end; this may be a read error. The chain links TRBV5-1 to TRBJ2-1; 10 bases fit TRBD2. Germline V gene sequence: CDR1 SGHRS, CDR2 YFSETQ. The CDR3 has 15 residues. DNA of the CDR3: TGCGTCAGCAGCCCTCTAGCGGGGGTGCACAATGAGCAGTTCTTC. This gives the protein CVSSPLAGVHNEQFF.

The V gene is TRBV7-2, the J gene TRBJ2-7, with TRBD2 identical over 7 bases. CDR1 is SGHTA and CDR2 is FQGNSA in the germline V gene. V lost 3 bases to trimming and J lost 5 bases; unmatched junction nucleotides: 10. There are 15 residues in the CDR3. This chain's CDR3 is CASSFYGGSHDEQYF. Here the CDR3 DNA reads TGTGCCAGCAGCTTCTACGGCGGGAGTCATGACGAGCAGTACTTC.

CDR3 residues: CASSYSMGALQGTQYF. The CDR3 coding sequence is TGTGCCAGCAGTTACTCGATGGGGGCCCTGCAAGGTACGCAGTATTTT. The V gene is TRBV6-2 or TRBV6-3, the J gene TRBJ2-3, with a tentative D call TRBD1 (6 bases). The V end was cut by 0 bases, the J end by 8 bases, with 18 bases between. CDR1 is MNHEY, CDR2 SVGEGT, per germline. There are 16 residues in the CDR3.

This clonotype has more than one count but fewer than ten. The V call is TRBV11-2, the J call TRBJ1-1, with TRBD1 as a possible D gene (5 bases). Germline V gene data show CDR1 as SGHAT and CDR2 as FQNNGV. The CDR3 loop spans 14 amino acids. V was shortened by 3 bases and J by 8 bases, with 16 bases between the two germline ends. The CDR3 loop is CASSLDYLQGEAFF. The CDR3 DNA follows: TGTGCCAGCAGCTTGGACTATTTGCAGGGCGAAGCTTTCTTT.

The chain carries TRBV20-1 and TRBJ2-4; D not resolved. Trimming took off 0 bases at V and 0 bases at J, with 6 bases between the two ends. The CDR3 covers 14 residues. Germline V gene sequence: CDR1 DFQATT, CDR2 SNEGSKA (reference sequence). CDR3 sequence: CSARESPAKNIQYF. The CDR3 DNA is TGCAGTGCTAGAGAAAGTCCAGCCAAAAACATTCAGTACTTC.

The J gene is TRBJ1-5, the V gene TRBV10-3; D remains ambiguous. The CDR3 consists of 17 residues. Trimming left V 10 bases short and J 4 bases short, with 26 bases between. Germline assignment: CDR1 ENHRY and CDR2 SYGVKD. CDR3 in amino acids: CAKRDYGSDRKNQPQHF. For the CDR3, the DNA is TGTGCCAAACGGGATTACGGATCAGATCGCAAAAATCAGCCCCAGCATTTT.

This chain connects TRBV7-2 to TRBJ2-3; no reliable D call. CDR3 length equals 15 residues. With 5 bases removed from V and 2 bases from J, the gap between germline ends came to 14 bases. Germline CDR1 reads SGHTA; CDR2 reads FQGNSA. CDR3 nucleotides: TGTGCCAGCAGCCTCGGCCGCTATCTCACAGATACGCAGTATTTT. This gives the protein CASSLGRYLTDTQYF.

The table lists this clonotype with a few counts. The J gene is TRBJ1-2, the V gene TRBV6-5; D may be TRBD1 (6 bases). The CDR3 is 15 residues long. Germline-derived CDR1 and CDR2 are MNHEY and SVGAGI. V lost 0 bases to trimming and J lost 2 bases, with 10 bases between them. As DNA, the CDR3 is TGTGCCAGCAGTTACTCGGCAACAGGGAACTATGGCTACACCTTC. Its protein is CASSYSATGNYGYTF.

Written as DNA, the CDR3 is TGTGCCAGCAGCTTGTCGACAGGGACTTACGCAGATACGCAGTATTTT. Protein product: CASSLSTGTYADTQYF. V usage is TRBV7-9 and J usage is TRBJ2-3, with D perhaps matching TRBD1 (7 bases). CDR1 is SEHNR and CDR2 is FQNEAQ in the germline V gene (reference sequence). The CDR3 is 16 amino acids. Trimming removed 3 bases from V and 4 bases from J, with 17 bases in between.

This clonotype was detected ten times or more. This CDR3 reads CASSFGTLLTSNTEAFF. CDR3 sequence (DNA): TGTGCCAGCAGCTTTGGGACACTACTCACTTCGAACACTGAAGCTTTCTTT. The chain has TRBV11-2 and TRBJ1-1, with D possibly being TRBD1 (6 bases). Trimming removed 3 bases from V and 1 base from J, with 18 bases in between. The CDR3 has 17 amino acids. Looked up from germline, CDR1 is SGHAT and CDR2 is FQNNGV.

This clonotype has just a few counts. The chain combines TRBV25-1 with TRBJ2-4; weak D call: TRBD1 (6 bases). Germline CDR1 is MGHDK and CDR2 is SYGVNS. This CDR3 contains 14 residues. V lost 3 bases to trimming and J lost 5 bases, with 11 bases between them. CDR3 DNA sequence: TGTGCCAGCAGTGACGTGGGACAAGAAAACATTCAGTACTTC. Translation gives CASSDVGQENIQYF.

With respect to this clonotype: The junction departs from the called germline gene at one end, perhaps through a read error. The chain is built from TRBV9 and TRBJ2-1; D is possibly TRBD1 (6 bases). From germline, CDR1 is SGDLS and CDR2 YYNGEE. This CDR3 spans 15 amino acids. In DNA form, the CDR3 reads TGTGCCAGCAGCGTAGGAGGAACAGGGCACAATAAGCAGTTCTTC. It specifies CASSVGGTGHNKQFF.

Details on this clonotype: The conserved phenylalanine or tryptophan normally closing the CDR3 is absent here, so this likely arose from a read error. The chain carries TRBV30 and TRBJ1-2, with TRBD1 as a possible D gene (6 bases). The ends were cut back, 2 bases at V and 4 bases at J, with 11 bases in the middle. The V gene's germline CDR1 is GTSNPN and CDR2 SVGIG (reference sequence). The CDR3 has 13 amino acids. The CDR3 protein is CAWSRGSVYGYTS. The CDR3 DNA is TGTGCCTGGAGTAGGGGGTCCGTCTATGGCTACACCTCC.

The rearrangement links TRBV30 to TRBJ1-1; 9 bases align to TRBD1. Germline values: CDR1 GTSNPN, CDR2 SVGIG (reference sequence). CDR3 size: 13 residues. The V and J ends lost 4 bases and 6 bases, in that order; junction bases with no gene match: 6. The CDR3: CAWTDRGRAEAFF. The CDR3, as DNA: TGTGCCTGGACGGACAGGGGTAGGGCTGAAGCTTTCTTT.

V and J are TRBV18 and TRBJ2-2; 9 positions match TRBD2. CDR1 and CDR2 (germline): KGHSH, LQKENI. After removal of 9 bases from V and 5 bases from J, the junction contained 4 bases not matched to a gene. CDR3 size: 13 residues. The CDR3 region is CASSGSVTGELFF. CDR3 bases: TGTGCCAGTAGCGGGAGTGTGACCGGGGAGCTGTTTTTT. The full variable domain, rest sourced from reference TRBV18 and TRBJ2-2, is NAGVMQNPRHLVRRRGQEARLRCSPMKGHSHVYWYRQLPEEGLKFMVYLQKENIIDESGMPKERFSAEFPKEGPSILRIQQVVRGDSAAYFCASSGSVTGELFFGEGSRLTVL.

For the CDR3, the DNA is TGTGCCAGCAGTTACGCCGGGGCAGATACGCAGTATTTT. Protein: CASSYAGADTQYF. This rearrangement joins TRBV6-5 to TRBJ2-3, with D possibly matching TRBD2 (5 bases). The germline CDR1 and CDR2 sequences are MNHEY and SVGAGI. The CDR3 runs to 13 residues. Trimming cost V 2 bases and J 4 bases, with 7 bases left between them.

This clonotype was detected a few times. The CDR3: CASSPSFGDADTQYF. The CDR3 region has the DNA TGCGCCAGCAGCCCCTCCTTTGGCGATGCAGATACGCAGTATTTT. The chain employs TRBV5-1 and TRBJ2-3; D is undetermined. The length of the CDR3 is 15 residues. Germline V gene sequence: CDR1 SGHRS, CDR2 YFSETQ. The V gene lost 4 bases and the J gene lost 4 bases, with 16 bases spanning the gap.